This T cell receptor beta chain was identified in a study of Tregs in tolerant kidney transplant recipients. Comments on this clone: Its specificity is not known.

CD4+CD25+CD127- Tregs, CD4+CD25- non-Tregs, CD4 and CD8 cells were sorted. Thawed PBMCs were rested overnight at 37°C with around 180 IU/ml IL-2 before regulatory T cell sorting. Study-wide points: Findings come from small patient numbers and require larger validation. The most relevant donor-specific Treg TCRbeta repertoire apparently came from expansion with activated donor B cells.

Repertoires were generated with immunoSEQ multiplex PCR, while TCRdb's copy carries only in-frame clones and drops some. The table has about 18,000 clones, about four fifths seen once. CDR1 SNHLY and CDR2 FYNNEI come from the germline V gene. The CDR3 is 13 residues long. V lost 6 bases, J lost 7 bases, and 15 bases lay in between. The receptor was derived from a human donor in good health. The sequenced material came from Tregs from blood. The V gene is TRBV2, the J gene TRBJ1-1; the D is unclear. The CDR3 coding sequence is TGTGCCAGCAGGCTCTTACAGAAGAATGAAGCTTTCTTT. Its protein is CASRLLQKNEAFF.